This T cell receptor (beta chain) was documented in a study of T-cell reconstitution after alpha-beta-depleted transplantation in children. This clonotype turned up a few times. Its antigen is not known. Molecular barcoding with unique molecular identifiers was used for the TCRbeta library. TCRdb used MiXCR to reprocess the PCR reads, holding one entry per CDR3 protein. The sample yields roughly 400,000 distinct CDR3 sequences, over 40% seen once. Regarding the study as a whole: Surviving recipient T cells and thymic progenitors accounted for the high day-60 TCRbeta diversity observed in some patients. After one year, T-cell counts and TCRbeta diversity mostly came from new T cells. Reportedly, roughly two months post-transplant, alpha-beta T cells arose from several hundred expanded graft clones.

Germline V gene lookup returns CDR1 SGHAT and CDR2 FQNNGV. V trimming: 5 bases; J trimming: 0 bases; junction bases outside the gene matches: 15. This CDR3 has 19 amino acids. The rearrangement links TRBV11-2 to TRBJ2-1, with 8 nucleotides matching TRBD2. The source is a girl aged 2 to 10 with aplastic anemia, due to receive a stem cell transplant. Sample: PBMCs, taken before TCRalphabeta/CD19-depleted stem cell transplant. The chain's CDR3 is CASSPIPTSGMTSYNEQFF. CDR3 nucleotide sequence: TGTGCCAGCAGCCCAATACCTACTAGCGGCATGACCTCCTACAATGAGCAGTTCTTC.